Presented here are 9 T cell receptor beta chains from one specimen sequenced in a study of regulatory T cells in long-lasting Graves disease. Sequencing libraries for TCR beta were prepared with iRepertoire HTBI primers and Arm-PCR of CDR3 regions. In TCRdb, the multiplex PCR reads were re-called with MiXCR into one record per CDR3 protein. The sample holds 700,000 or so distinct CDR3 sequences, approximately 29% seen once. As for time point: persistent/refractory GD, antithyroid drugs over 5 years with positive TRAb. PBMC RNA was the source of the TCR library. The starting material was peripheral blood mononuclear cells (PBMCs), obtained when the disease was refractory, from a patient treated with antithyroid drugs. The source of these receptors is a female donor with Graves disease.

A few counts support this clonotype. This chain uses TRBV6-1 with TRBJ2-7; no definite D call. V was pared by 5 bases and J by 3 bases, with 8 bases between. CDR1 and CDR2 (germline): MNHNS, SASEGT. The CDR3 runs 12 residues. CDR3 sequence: CASSRHLYEQYF. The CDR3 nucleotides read TGTGCCAGCAGTCGACACCTCTACGAGCAGTACTTC.

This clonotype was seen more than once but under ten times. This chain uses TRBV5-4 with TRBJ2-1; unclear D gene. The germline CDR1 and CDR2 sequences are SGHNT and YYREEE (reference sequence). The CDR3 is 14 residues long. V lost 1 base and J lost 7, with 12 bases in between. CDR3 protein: CASSLWVPRNEQFF. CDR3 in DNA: TGTGCCAGCAGCTTGTGGGTCCCTCGGAATGAGCAGTTCTTC.

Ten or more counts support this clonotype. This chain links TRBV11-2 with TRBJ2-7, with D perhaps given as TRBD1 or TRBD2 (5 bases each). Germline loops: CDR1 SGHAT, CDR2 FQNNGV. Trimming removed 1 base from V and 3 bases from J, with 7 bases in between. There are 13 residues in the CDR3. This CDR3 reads CASSLAGHYEQYF. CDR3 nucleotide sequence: TGTGCCAGCAGCTTAGCGGGGCACTACGAGCAGTACTTC. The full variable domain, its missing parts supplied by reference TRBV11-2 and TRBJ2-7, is EAGVAQSPRYKIIEKRQSVAFWCNPISGHATLYWYQQILGQGPKLLIQFQNNGVVDDSQLPKDRFSAERLKGVDSTLKIQPAKLEDSAVYLCASSLAGHYEQYFGPGTRLTVT.

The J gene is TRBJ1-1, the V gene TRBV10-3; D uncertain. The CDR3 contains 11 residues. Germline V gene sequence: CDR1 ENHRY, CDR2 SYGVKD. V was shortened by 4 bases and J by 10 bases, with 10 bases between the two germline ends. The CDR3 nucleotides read TGTGCCATCAGTGCGGAGGGTTCAGCTTTCTTT. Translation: CAISAEGSAFF.

In DNA, the CDR3 is TGTGCCAGCTCTCCAAATAAAATGGGGGGCACTGAAGCTTTCTTT. Protein product: CASSPNKMGGTEAFF. The J gene is TRBJ1-1, the V gene TRBV2; TRBD1 is a possible D gene (5 bases). Per germline, CDR1 SNHLY and CDR2 FYNNEI. The CDR3 spans 15 residues. V gave up 8 bases and J gave up 4 bases, with 20 bases separating them.

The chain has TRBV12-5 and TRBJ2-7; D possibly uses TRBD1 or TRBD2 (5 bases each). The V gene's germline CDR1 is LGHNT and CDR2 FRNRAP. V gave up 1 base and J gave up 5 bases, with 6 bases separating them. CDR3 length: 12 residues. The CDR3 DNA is TGTGCTAGTGGTTTGGGGGGGAACGAGCAGTACTTC. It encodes CASGLGGNEQYF.

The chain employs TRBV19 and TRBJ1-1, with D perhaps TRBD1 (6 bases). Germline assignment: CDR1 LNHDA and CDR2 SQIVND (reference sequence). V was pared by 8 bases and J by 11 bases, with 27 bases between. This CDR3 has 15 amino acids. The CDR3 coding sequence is TGTGCCAGTCTCTCCGGGGGGGGGGGCGAACCGACCGCTTTCTTT. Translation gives CASLSGGGGEPTAFF.

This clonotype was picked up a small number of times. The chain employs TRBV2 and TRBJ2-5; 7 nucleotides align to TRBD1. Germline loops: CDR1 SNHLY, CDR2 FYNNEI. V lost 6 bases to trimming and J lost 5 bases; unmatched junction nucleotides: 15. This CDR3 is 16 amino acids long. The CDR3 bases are TGTGCCAGCAGCCCGCCCCCGACAGGGAGAATGGAGACCCAGTACTTC. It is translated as CASSPPPTGRMETQYF.

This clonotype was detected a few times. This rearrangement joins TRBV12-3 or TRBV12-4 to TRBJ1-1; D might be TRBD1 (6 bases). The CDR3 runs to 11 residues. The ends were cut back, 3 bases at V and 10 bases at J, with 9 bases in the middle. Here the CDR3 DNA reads TGTGCCAGCAGTTTGCGACAGGTAGCTTTCTTT. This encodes CASSLRQVAFF.